Listed below are T cell receptor beta chains from one sample, sequenced in a study of CXCR3-negative and CXCR3-positive naive CD8 T cells. TCRdb reprocessed the 5' RACE reads, keeping one entry per CDR3 protein, no DNA. Its table lists some 40,000 distinct CDR3 sequences. Input material: memory CD8+ T cells from blood. These receptors were collected from a human donor in good health. Some clones in this sample may be carry-over from other donors' samples. Both conserved end residues are part of each CDR3. Fields, in order: CDR3 protein, clone size, V gene, J gene. Expanded clones are given a class, and other clones once, few, many or no size at all.

cdr3_aa: CASSEEDGSTDTQYF; clone_size: medium-sized; v_call: TRBV6-1; j_call: TRBJ2-3
cdr3_aa: CASSFGISGANVLTF; clone_size: .; v_call: TRBV28; j_call: TRBJ2-6
cdr3_aa: CASSFLGYEQYF; clone_size: .; v_call: TRBV28; j_call: TRBJ2-7
cdr3_aa: CSATGTGKGETQYF; clone_size: .; v_call: TRBV20-1; j_call: TRBJ2-5
cdr3_aa: CASSQGWGSDTQYF; clone_size: .; v_call: TRBV14; j_call: TRBJ2-3
cdr3_aa: CASSFRLYNEQFF; clone_size: .; v_call: TRBV28; j_call: TRBJ2-1
cdr3_aa: CASSFSSGVGEQFF; clone_size: .; v_call: TRBV7-9; j_call: TRBJ2-1
cdr3_aa: CASSVAGQSYNEQFF; clone_size: .; v_call: TRBV9; j_call: TRBJ2-1
cdr3_aa: CASTRSMDEQYF; clone_size: .; v_call: TRBV11-2; j_call: TRBJ2-7
cdr3_aa: CASSIGLRENTGELFF; clone_size: .; v_call: TRBV7-9; j_call: TRBJ2-2
cdr3_aa: CASSTRAMGQGSDGYTF; clone_size: .; v_call: TRBV9; j_call: TRBJ1-2
cdr3_aa: CASSLGLYNEQFF; clone_size: .; v_call: TRBV14; j_call: TRBJ2-1
cdr3_aa: CASSLFSASNSPLHF; clone_size: .; v_call: TRBV28; j_call: TRBJ1-6
cdr3_aa: CSVLTEDGYQYF; clone_size: .; v_call: TRBV29-1; j_call: TRBJ2-5
cdr3_aa: CASSLPGSFETQYF; clone_size: .; v_call: TRBV28; j_call: TRBJ2-5
cdr3_aa: CSATGTASYNEQFF; clone_size: .; v_call: TRBV29-1; j_call: TRBJ2-1
cdr3_aa: CASRIWTGQYEQYF; clone_size: .; v_call: TRBV28; j_call: TRBJ2-7
cdr3_aa: CASSQEEGRAAYNEQFF; clone_size: .; v_call: TRBV4-2; j_call: TRBJ2-1
cdr3_aa: CASSLDVGPPGYEQYF; clone_size: .; v_call: TRBV7-9; j_call: TRBJ2-7
cdr3_aa: CASSLTGVNYGYTF; clone_size: .; v_call: TRBV14; j_call: TRBJ1-2
cdr3_aa: CASSFESEQYF; clone_size: .; v_call: TRBV7-9; j_call: TRBJ2-7
cdr3_aa: CASSEASSGANVLTF; clone_size: .; v_call: TRBV6-4; j_call: TRBJ2-6
cdr3_aa: CASSDEALNEQFF; clone_size: .; v_call: TRBV6-4; j_call: TRBJ2-1
cdr3_aa: CSAGREGGIDTGELFF; clone_size: .; v_call: TRBV20-1; j_call: TRBJ2-2
cdr3_aa: CASSETDPGPGGYTF; clone_size: .; v_call: TRBV9; j_call: TRBJ1-2
cdr3_aa: CASIMGPLAGELFF; clone_size: .; v_call: TRBV5-1; j_call: TRBJ2-2
cdr3_aa: CASSYRGWGELFF; clone_size: .; v_call: TRBV6-5; j_call: TRBJ2-2
cdr3_aa: CASSPRREGGTQETQYF; clone_size: .; v_call: TRBV4-1; j_call: TRBJ2-5
cdr3_aa: CASSLGVEQYF; clone_size: .; v_call: TRBV7-2; j_call: TRBJ2-7
cdr3_aa: CASSQVSGGANEQFF; clone_size: large; v_call: TRBV4-2; j_call: TRBJ2-1
cdr3_aa: CATSRDFDSEKLFF; clone_size: .; v_call: TRBV15; j_call: TRBJ1-4
cdr3_aa: CASSVVGSGGLYEQFF; clone_size: .; v_call: TRBV9; j_call: TRBJ2-1
cdr3_aa: CASSYRTGELFF; clone_size: .; v_call: TRBV7-9; j_call: TRBJ2-2
cdr3_aa: CASSHLVGPGSPLHF; clone_size: .; v_call: TRBV14; j_call: TRBJ1-6
cdr3_aa: CASSFSGWTQETQYF; clone_size: .; v_call: TRBV28; j_call: TRBJ2-5
cdr3_aa: CASRPRGWDEQYF; clone_size: .; v_call: TRBV28; j_call: TRBJ2-7
cdr3_aa: CAIRDRDTENEKLFF; clone_size: .; v_call: TRBV10-3; j_call: TRBJ1-4
cdr3_aa: CVSSQTGDQPAPLHF; clone_size: .; v_call: TRBV6-4; j_call: TRBJ1-6